A single sample gave rise to the 12 T cell receptor beta chains below, sequenced in a study of T cells expressing NK-cell markers. TCRdb re-analyzed the 5' RACE reads; it lists each CDR3 protein once, without DNA. The table gives 150,000 to 180,000 distinct CDR3 sequences; the top ten clones make up around 37% of it. The sequenced material came from blood T cells: a sorted CD56 or NKG2C T cell subset, CD4+ or CD8+ T cells, or bulk PBMC T cells (not recorded which). Receptor source: a woman aged 50 to 65 in good health.

The chain joins TRBV5-1 to TRBJ1-2. The CDR3 contains 14 residues. In germline, CDR1 is SGHRS, CDR2 YFSETQ. The CDR3 sequence: CASSPIDGNYGYTF.

This CDR3 is CSVRTSVYNEQFF. The chain carries TRBV29-1 and TRBJ2-1; as DNA is missing, the TRBD2 call by TCRdb cannot be tested. The CDR3 is made up of 13 amino acids. Germline V gene sequence: CDR1 SQVTM, CDR2 ANQGSEA.

J is TRBJ2-5 and V is TRBV6-6. CDR1 MNHNY and CDR2 SVGAGI come from the germline V gene (reference sequence). This CDR3 spans 14 amino acids. The CDR3 loop is CASSYTGIQETQYF.

This chain links TRBV20-1 with TRBJ2-3; TCRdb calls TRBD1, which cannot be checked without DNA. Germline V gene data show CDR1 as DFQATT and CDR2 as SNEGSKA (reference sequence). CDR3 size: 13 residues. Here the CDR3 reads CSASEGDGNTQYF.

This chain uses TRBV20-1 with TRBJ2-5. The CDR3 contains 15 residues. From germline, CDR1 is DFQATT and CDR2 SNEGSKA (reference sequence). The CDR3: CSARDPSGIAQTQYF.

The V call is TRBV5-1, the J call TRBJ2-5; the TCRdb D gene call, TRBD1, has no DNA to confirm it. Per the germline V gene, CDR1 is SGHRS and CDR2 is YFSETQ. The CDR3 runs to 15 residues. CDR3: CASSSWQGAEETQYF.

The chain combines TRBV25-1 with TRBJ2-1; TCRdb names TRBD1, which stays unverified in the absence of DNA. Germline CDR1 MGHDK, CDR2 SYGVNS. CDR3 size: 16 residues. CDR3 region: CASSDRVGGQGVEQFF.

The V call is TRBV7-9, the J call TRBJ1-1; there is no DNA to check the TCRdb D call of TRBD1. The germline CDR1 and CDR2 sequences are SEHNR and FQNEAQ (reference sequence). This CDR3 is built from 15 residues. The CDR3: CASSHPYSENTEAFF.

The chain carries TRBV28 and TRBJ2-5. The CDR3 covers 14 residues. Germline lookup yields CDR1 MDHEN and CDR2 SYDVKM. This CDR3 is CASSLEAYQETQYF.

The chain employs TRBV13 and TRBJ2-7. Germline V gene lookup returns CDR1 PRHDT and CDR2 FYEKMQ (reference sequence). This CDR3 comprises 13 residues. The CDR3 loop reads CASSPRRKYEQYF.

This chain links TRBV24-1 with TRBJ2-1; the TRBD1 assignment by TCRdb is unverifiable without DNA. The CDR3 sequence is 15 residues long. Germline CDR1 KGHDR, CDR2 SFDVKD. The CDR3 reads CATSDSPGTYNEQFF.

V gene TRBV29-1 combines with J gene TRBJ2-3; TCRdb returns TRBD2, unconfirmable since there is no DNA. Germline loops: CDR1 SQVTM, CDR2 ANQGSEA. This CDR3 has 15 residues. CDR3: CSVQGALLGPDTQYF.